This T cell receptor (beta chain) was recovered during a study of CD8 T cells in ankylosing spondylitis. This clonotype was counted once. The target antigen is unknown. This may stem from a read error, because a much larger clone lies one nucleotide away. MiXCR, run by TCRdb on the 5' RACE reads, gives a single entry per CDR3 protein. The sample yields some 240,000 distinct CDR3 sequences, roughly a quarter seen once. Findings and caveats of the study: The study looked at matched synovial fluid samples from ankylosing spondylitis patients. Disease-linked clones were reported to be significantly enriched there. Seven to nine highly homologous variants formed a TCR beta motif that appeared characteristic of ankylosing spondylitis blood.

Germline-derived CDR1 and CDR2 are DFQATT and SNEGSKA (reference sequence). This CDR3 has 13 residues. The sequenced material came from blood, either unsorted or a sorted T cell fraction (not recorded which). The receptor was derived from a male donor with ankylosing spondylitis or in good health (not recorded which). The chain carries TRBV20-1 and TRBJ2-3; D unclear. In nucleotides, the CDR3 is TGCAGTGCTAGAGACGGCTTCACATATACGCAGTATTTT. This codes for CSARDGFTYTQYF.